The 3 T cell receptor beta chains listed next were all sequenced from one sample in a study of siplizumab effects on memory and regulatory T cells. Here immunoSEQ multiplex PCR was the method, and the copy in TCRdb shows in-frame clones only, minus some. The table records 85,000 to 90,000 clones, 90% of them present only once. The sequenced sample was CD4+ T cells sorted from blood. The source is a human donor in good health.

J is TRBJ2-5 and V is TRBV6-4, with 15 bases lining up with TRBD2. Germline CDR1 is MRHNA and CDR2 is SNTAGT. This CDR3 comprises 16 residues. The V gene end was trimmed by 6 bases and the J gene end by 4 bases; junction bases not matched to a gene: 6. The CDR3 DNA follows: TGTGCCAGCAGCCCTAAGGGACTAGCGGGAGGAGAGACCCAGTACTTC. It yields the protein CASSPKGLAGGETQYF.

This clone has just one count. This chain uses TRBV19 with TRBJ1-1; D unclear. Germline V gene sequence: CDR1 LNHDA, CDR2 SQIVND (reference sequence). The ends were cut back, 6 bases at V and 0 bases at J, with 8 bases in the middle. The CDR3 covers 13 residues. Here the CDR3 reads CASSELMNTEAFF. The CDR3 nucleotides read TGTGCCAGTAGCGAATTAATGAACACTGAAGCTTTCTTT.

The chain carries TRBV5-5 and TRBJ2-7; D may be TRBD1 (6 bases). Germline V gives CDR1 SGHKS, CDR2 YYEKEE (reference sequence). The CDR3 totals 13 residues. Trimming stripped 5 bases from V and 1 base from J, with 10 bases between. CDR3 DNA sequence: TGTGCCAGCAGTCGACAGGCTTCCTACGAGCAGTACTTC. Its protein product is CASSRQASYEQYF.